These 10 T cell receptor beta chains originate from one sample sequenced in a study of cytomegalovirus exposure and HLA in healthy donors. PCR amplification relied on 60 Vbeta primers (plus 13 Jbeta primers). TCRdb keeps only in-frame clones here, not all; method: immunoSEQ multiplex PCR. The profile shows 150,000 to 180,000 clones, about 84% of them singletons. The sequenced sample consisted of PBMCs. These TCRs come from a woman between 40 and 55 years old in good health and CMV-seropositive.

This clone was picked up a small number of times. The CDR3 region is CACIKGLAGYQETQYF. The CDR3 region has the DNA TGTGCCTGCATTAAAGGACTAGCGGGGTACCAAGAGACCCAGTACTTC. V gene TRBV30 combines with J gene TRBJ2-5, with TRBD2 matching over 12 bases. With 6 bases clipped from V and 0 bases from J, the junction kept 8 bases outside the gene matches. Germline-derived CDR1 and CDR2 are GTSNPN and SVGIG (reference sequence). The CDR3 has 16 residues.

The chain combines TRBV29-1 with TRBJ2-3; tentative D call: TRBD1 (6 bases). This CDR3 contains 14 residues. The V and J ends lost 4 bases and 1 base respectively, with 12 bases between them. Germline V gene sequence: CDR1 SQVTM, CDR2 ANQGSEA. This CDR3 is CSVGWGLGTDTQYF. CDR3 coding DNA: TGCAGCGTTGGATGGGGGCTAGGCACAGATACGCAGTATTTT.

The gene calls are TRBV15 and TRBJ2-3, with 14 bases aligning to TRBD2. The CDR3 consists of 18 residues. V trimming: 3 bases; J trimming: 4 bases; junction bases outside the gene matches: 9. Germline lookup yields CDR1 LNHNV and CDR2 YYDKDF (reference sequence). The CDR3: CATSSPGTSGSISDTQYF. DNA of the CDR3: TGTGCCACCAGCAGTCCCGGGACTAGCGGGAGTATCTCAGATACGCAGTATTTT.

The V and J genes are TRBV6-6 and TRBJ1-5; D gene ambiguous. The CDR3 sequence is 12 residues long. Per germline, CDR1 MNHNY and CDR2 SVGAGI (reference sequence). The V end lost 3 bases, the J end lost 3 bases, and 3 bases lay between the germline ends. The DNA for the CDR3 is TGTGCCAGCAGTTATTACAATCAGCCCCAGCATTTT. It specifies CASSYYNQPQHF.

This chain uses TRBV7-8 with TRBJ2-1; a weak D match, TRBD1 (6 bases). The CDR3 length is 15 residues. Trimming took 5 bases from V and 4 from J, leaving 15 bases between them. Germline V gives CDR1 SGHVS, CDR2 FQNEAQ. CDR3 sequence: CASSDPGTQYNEQFF. DNA for the CDR3: TGTGCCAGCAGCGACCCCGGGACACAGTACAATGAGCAGTTCTTC.

This chain uses TRBV27 with TRBJ2-7; D may be TRBD1 (5 bases). Germline CDR1 and CDR2: MNHEY and SMNVEV (reference sequence). The CDR3 has 16 residues. V was cut by 0 bases and J by 3 bases, with 15 bases left in between. The CDR3 region has the DNA TGTGCCAGCAGTTTATCCACAAGGGGCTCCTTCTACGAGCAGTACTTC. It yields the protein CASSLSTRGSFYEQYF.

This chain connects TRBV5-1 to TRBJ2-3; 10 bases align to TRBD1. From germline, CDR1 is SGHRS and CDR2 YFSETQ. Trimming removed 4 bases from V and 2 bases from J; junction bases left unmatched: 13. The CDR3 runs to 18 residues. The CDR3 is CASSKNPGQGKPTDTQYF. DNA of the CDR3: TGCGCCAGCAGCAAAAATCCGGGACAGGGGAAACCCACAGATACGCAGTATTTT.

The J gene is TRBJ2-1, the V gene TRBV28; D is possibly TRBD2 (5 bases). Germline V lookup: CDR1 MDHEN, CDR2 SYDVKM. V gave up 5 bases and J gave up 3 bases, with 11 bases separating them. CDR3 size: 14 residues. In DNA, the CDR3 is TGTGCCAGCAGTCCTCCCCGGGACTACAATGAGCAGTTCTTC. Its protein is CASSPPRDYNEQFF.

The chain joins TRBV5-4 to TRBJ2-2; no reliable D call. Between the trimmed V and J ends, which lost 0 bases and 1 base, there was a span of 7 bases. Germline V lookup: CDR1 SGHNT, CDR2 YYREEE (reference sequence). CDR3 length: 15 residues. The DNA for the CDR3 is TGTGCCAGCAGCTTGGAATCAGGGAACACCGGGGAGCTGTTTTTT. Amino acid sequence: CASSLESGNTGELFF.

V is TRBV2 and J is TRBJ2-7, with 8 bases that match TRBD1. CDR3 size: 15 residues. Germline CDR1 and CDR2: SNHLY and FYNNEI. V was clipped by 5 bases and J by 5 bases; unmatched bases: 11. The DNA of the CDR3 is TGTGCCAGCAGTTCCCAGAGACAGGGGCTCGACGAGCAGTACTTC. It codes for CASSSQRQGLDEQYF.